This TCR beta chain comes out of a study of blood T cells in healthy people across ages. Study overall: For every two T cells, template switching captured about one barcoded beta molecule.

Next came a second PCR, run for about 6 to 11 cycles, which used a sample-barcoded 5' primer along with a J-beta primer mix. TCRdb analysed the 5' RACE reads with MiXCR anew, one entry per CDR3 protein. The sample has about 1.4 million distinct CDR3 sequences, roughly 64% seen once. Study results and caveats: Diversity of TCR beta per million T cells declined in a roughly linear way with age.

As regards this clonotype: The antigen is unknown.

This CDR3 has 11 residues. Between the trimmed V and J ends, which lost 4 bases and 10 bases, there was a span of 10 bases. Germline V gives CDR1 MNHEY, CDR2 SVGAGI. V gene TRBV6-5 combines with J gene TRBJ1-2, with D perhaps matching TRBD1 (5 bases). The TCR sequence derives from a man between 18 and 29 years old in good health. The sample consisted of blood. As DNA, the CDR3 is TGTGCCAGCAGTTCTAGGGGCGACTACACCTTC. Protein: CASSSRGDYTF.